These 10 T cell receptor beta chains came from one sample sequenced in a study of blood T cell repertoires in COVID-19. Produced via immunoSEQ multiplex PCR; TCRdb's table is partial and in-frame only. This sample has over 200,000 clones, with roughly 76% found just once. The sequenced sample was peripheral blood. The receptors stem from a human donor in a cohort sampled during active COVID-19.

The chain recombines TRBV4-1 with TRBJ1-1; maybe TRBD1 (6 bases). Per germline, CDR1 MGHRA and CDR2 YSYEKL. V shed 3 bases and J shed 8 bases, with 10 bases lying between them. The CDR3 contains 12 residues. The CDR3, as DNA: TGCGCCAGCAGCCAGAGGGGGACAGAAGCTTTCTTT. Translating gives CASSQRGTEAFF.

Points on this clone: The sample contains more than one DNA sequence encoding this CDR3. The genes are TRBV2 and TRBJ2-3; 8 bases fit TRBD1. The junction had 5 bases not matched to a gene; V was cut back by 6 bases and J by 0 bases. The germline gives CDR1 SNHLY, CDR2 FYNNEI. This CDR3 region has 15 residues. The DNA for the CDR3 is TGTGCCAGCAGGCGGGACAGGCGAAGCACAGATACGCAGTATTTT. This codes for CASRRDRRSTDTQYF.

The chain joins TRBV7-7 to TRBJ2-7, with D tentatively TRBD1 (6 bases). The V end lost 5 bases, the J end lost 7 bases, and 15 bases lay between the germline ends. The CDR3 has 13 residues. Germline assignment: CDR1 SSHAT and CDR2 FNYEAQ (reference sequence). The chain's CDR3 is CASSLNRVGEQYF. The CDR3 nucleotides are TGTGCCAGCAGCCTCAACAGGGTCGGGGAGCAGTACTTC.

This clone has just one count. The J gene is TRBJ1-2, the V gene TRBV28; 7 positions agree with TRBD1. With 6 bases clipped from V and 6 bases from J, the junction kept 13 bases outside the gene matches. There are 15 residues in the CDR3. CDR1 and CDR2 from the germline V gene are MDHEN and SYDVKM. CDR3 amino acids: CASSTRRTGVDGYTF. CDR3 nucleotides: TGTGCCAGCAGCACCCGGAGAACAGGGGTGGATGGCTACACCTTC.

The chain joins TRBV6-1 to TRBJ2-1, with a weak D call TRBD1 (5 bases). CDR1 is MNHNS and CDR2 is SASEGT in the germline V gene. Between the trimmed V and J ends, which lost 1 base and 2 bases, there was a span of 9 bases. The CDR3 sequence is 15 residues long. The CDR3 spells CASSEGRVAYNEQFF. CDR3 sequence (DNA): TGTGCCAGCAGTGAAGGCAGGGTAGCCTACAATGAGCAGTTCTTC.

The chain combines TRBV10-3 with TRBJ1-1; the D gene is possibly TRBD1 (5 bases). V lost 6 bases and J 1 base, leaving 9 bases between the germline ends. Germline V CDR1 and CDR2: ENHRY, SYGVKD. The CDR3 is made up of 13 amino acids. This CDR3 reads CAIRAGGNTEAFF. For the CDR3, the DNA is TGTGCCATCAGGGCGGGGGGGAACACTGAAGCTTTCTTT.

This clone was counted once. The chain couples TRBV27 to TRBJ1-4, with D unclear. The CDR3 consists of 13 residues. V was cut by 8 bases and J by 5 bases, with 12 bases left in between. Germline V gives CDR1 MNHEY, CDR2 SMNVEV (reference sequence). In nucleotides, the CDR3 is TGTGCCAGCTCGGAGCGCCGGAATGAAAAACTGTTTTTT. Translating gives CASSERRNEKLFF.

The chain has TRBV4-3 and TRBJ2-7, with D possibly being TRBD2 (6 bases). There are 16 residues in the CDR3. Germline values: CDR1 LGHNA, CDR2 YSLEER. Between the trimmed V and J ends, which lost 0 bases and 2 bases, there was a span of 14 bases. CDR3: CASSQDMRDGTYEQYF. The CDR3 region has the DNA TGCGCCAGCAGCCAAGATATGCGGGACGGGACCTACGAGCAGTACTTC.

The chain employs TRBV3-1 (or the pseudogene TRBV3-2) and TRBJ1-4, with 11 bases lining up with TRBD1. CDR3 length: 17 residues. The germline V gene encodes CDR1 LGHDT and CDR2 YNNKEL (reference sequence). V lost 4 bases, J lost 6 bases, and 10 bases stayed unmatched. CDR3 sequence reads: CASSLRRGTGGYEKLFF. CDR3 bases: TGTGCCAGCAGCCTAAGGAGAGGGACAGGGGGATATGAAAAACTGTTTTTT.

V gene TRBV7-6 combines with J gene TRBJ2-7, with TRBD2 matching over 8 bases. Germline V lookup: CDR1 SGHVS, CDR2 FNYEAQ. V lost 5 bases to trimming and J lost 9 bases; unmatched junction nucleotides: 6. The CDR3 spans 12 residues. The CDR3 sequence: CASSPREEVQYF. CDR3 DNA: TGTGCCAGCAGCCCGCGGGAGGAGGTGCAGTACTTC.